The 27 T cell receptor beta chains in this list originate from one sample, sequenced in a study of shared clonotypes between healthy human individuals. The naive CD8 population came from CD45RO-negative cells selected for CCR7, without terminally differentiated effector memory CD45RA+ cells. Here immunoSEQ multiplex PCR was the method, and the copy in TCRdb shows in-frame clones only, minus some. The table shows some 2 million clones, with less than 95% occurring only once. The source material was naive CD8+ T cells sorted from blood. The receptors shown here come from a man between 18 and 29 years old in good health.

V and J are TRBV6-5 and TRBJ2-2; TRBD2 matches at 7 bases. The V gene end was trimmed by 4 bases and the J gene end by 6 bases; junction bases not matched to a gene: 11. Germline lookup yields CDR1 MNHEY and CDR2 SVGAGI. The CDR3 length is 16 residues. The CDR3 sequence is CASSWDGGSLSGELFF. The CDR3 DNA reads as TGTGCCAGCAGTTGGGATGGCGGGAGCCTGTCCGGGGAGCTGTTTTTT.

The rearrangement uses TRBV11-2 and TRBJ2-5; D is perhaps TRBD2 (5 bases). Germline V gene sequence: CDR1 SGHAT, CDR2 FQNNGV. The CDR3 loop spans 15 amino acids. Deletions cut 5 bases from V and 0 bases from J, with 13 bases between. The CDR3 loop is CASSPSGENQETQYF. CDR3 DNA sequence: TGTGCCAGCAGCCCCTCCGGGGAAAACCAAGAGACCCAGTACTTC.

The rearrangement uses TRBV27 and TRBJ2-5, with TRBD2 matching 7 bases. Per the germline V gene, CDR1 is MNHEY and CDR2 is SMNVEV (reference sequence). J gave up 4 bases and V 6 bases, and 11 bases lay outside the gene matches. CDR3 length equals 15 residues. CDR3 sequence reads: CASSDPWTSGETQYF. The DNA of the CDR3 is TGTGCCAGCAGCGACCCCTGGACTAGTGGAGAGACCCAGTACTTC.

The chain links TRBV2 to TRBJ2-7; a weak D match, TRBD2 (5 bases). The length of the CDR3 is 16 residues. Germline V gene data show CDR1 as SNHLY and CDR2 as FYNNEI. Deletions cut 6 bases from V and 0 bases from J, with 18 bases between. CDR3 loop: CASSSGLLQPSYEQYF. The CDR3 DNA follows: TGTGCCAGCAGCTCCGGACTCTTACAGCCCTCCTACGAGCAGTACTTC.

The chain combines TRBV13 with TRBJ2-3; D is perhaps TRBD1 (6 bases). Germline CDR1 and CDR2: PRHDT and FYEKMQ (reference sequence). Deletions cut 2 bases from V and 0 bases from J, with 9 bases between. This CDR3 spans 15 amino acids. Written as DNA, the CDR3 is TGTGCCAGCAGCTTAACCGGGACAAGCACAGATACGCAGTATTTT. It specifies CASSLTGTSTDTQYF.

The chain has TRBV5-4 and TRBJ1-2; D gene ambiguous. Deletions cut 4 bases from V and 14 bases from J, with 30 bases between. CDR1 and CDR2 (germline): SGHNT, YYREEE (reference sequence). The CDR3 sequence is 16 residues long. The chain's CDR3 is CASSRATGESRFGWTF. The DNA for the CDR3 is TGTGCCAGCAGCCGGGCCACTGGAGAGAGCCGTTTTGGTTGGACCTTC.

The chain has TRBV7-9 and TRBJ1-1; maybe TRBD1 (6 bases). CDR1 is SEHNR, CDR2 FQNEAQ, per germline (reference sequence). There are 16 residues in the CDR3. Trimming left V 5 bases short and J 6 bases short, with 22 bases between. For the CDR3, the DNA is TGTGCCAGCAGCGTAGGGGTTCCGGGGGCCACAGCTGAAGCTTTCTTT. Its translation: CASSVGVPGATAEAFF.

The sample holds a few counts of this clone. V and J are TRBV5-4 and TRBJ2-7; 8 bases are a match to TRBD2. The CDR3 extends over 15 amino acids. The junction had 8 bases not matched to a gene; V was cut back by 0 bases and J by 6 bases. Germline V gene sequence: CDR1 SGHNT, CDR2 YYREEE (reference sequence). CDR3: CASSLASAGALEQYF. The CDR3, as DNA: TGTGCCAGCAGCTTGGCTTCAGCGGGAGCCCTCGAGCAGTACTTC.

The chain is built from TRBV4-3 and TRBJ2-2, with D uncertain. Germline lookup yields CDR1 LGHNA and CDR2 YSLEER. Trimming left V 1 base short and J 5 bases short, with 11 bases between. The CDR3 length is 15 residues. For the CDR3, the DNA is TGCGCCAGCAGCCAAGTCTCGGTGGGGACCGGGGAGCTGTTTTTT. Its translation: CASSQVSVGTGELFF.

This chain connects TRBV7-3 to TRBJ2-3; TRBD2 aligns across 11 bases. Germline values: CDR1 SGHTA, CDR2 FQGTGA. The CDR3 sequence is 18 residues long. Germline trimming cut 2 bases from V and 2 bases from J; bases unmatched to any gene: 9. CDR3 amino acids: CASSLGTSGRGFTDTQYF. CDR3 bases: TGTGCCAGCAGCTTAGGGACTAGCGGTAGGGGATTCACAGATACGCAGTATTTT.

The chain links TRBV9 to TRBJ1-2; D gene unclear. Germline V CDR1 and CDR2: SGDLS, YYNGEE. The CDR3 spans 14 residues. Trimming removed 0 bases from V and 4 bases from J, with 10 bases in between. The CDR3 DNA reads TGTGCCAGCAGCGTAGGTGGGTCAGCCTATGGCTACACCTTC. Translation: CASSVGGSAYGYTF.

This sequence joins TRBV28 and TRBJ1-5, with D possibly TRBD1 on 6 matching bases. The CDR3 length is 14 residues. Germline V gene sequence: CDR1 MDHEN, CDR2 SYDVKM. Deletions cut 2 bases from V and 5 bases from J, with 10 bases between. As DNA, the CDR3 is TGTGCCAGCAGTTTACAGGGGAGAGATCAGCCCCAGCATTTT. It codes for CASSLQGRDQPQHF. Full variable domain (remainder filled in from reference TRBV28 and TRBJ1-5): DVKVTQSSRYLVKRTGEKVFLECVQDMDHENMFWYRQDPGLGLRLIYFSYDVKMKEKGDIPEGYSVSREKKERFSLILESASTNQTSMYLCASSLQGRDQPQHFGDGTRLSIL.

In this sample, this clone turned up once. The rearrangement links TRBV4-1 to TRBJ2-7; maybe TRBD2 (6 bases). V lost 3 bases to trimming and J lost 5 bases, with 17 bases between them. The CDR3 spans 15 residues. CDR1 MGHRA and CDR2 YSYEKL come from the germline V gene. CDR3 amino acids: CASSQGQLASHEQYF. CDR3 DNA: TGCGCCAGCAGCCAGGGGCAACTAGCTTCTCACGAGCAGTACTTC.

DNA of the CDR3: TGTGCCAGCAGCTTAGATCCGGGCAATGAGCAGTTCTTC. Its translation: CASSLDPGNEQFF. The chain is built from TRBV11-3 and TRBJ2-1; D is unclear. The CDR3 consists of 13 residues. V was clipped by 0 bases and J by 6 bases, with 6 bases between them. From germline, CDR1 is SGHNT and CDR2 YENEEA.

The V and J genes are TRBV6-1 and TRBJ1-6; maybe TRBD1 (5 bases). Germline V CDR1 and CDR2: MNHNS, SASEGT. This CDR3 region has 14 residues. With 7 bases removed from V and 14 bases from J, the gap between germline ends came to 21 bases. CDR3 sequence reads: CASTPVGGGEALHF. The CDR3 nucleotides are TGTGCCAGCACCCCGGTAGGAGGAGGGGAAGCCCTCCACTTT.

With respect to this clone: Other DNA sequences in the same sample also yield this CDR3. The J gene is TRBJ2-3, the V gene TRBV27; D uncertain. Trimming removed 6 bases at V and 6 bases at J, with 7 bases between. Germline loops: CDR1 MNHEY, CDR2 SMNVEV (reference sequence). The CDR3 spans 11 residues. The CDR3 region is CASSSWDTQYF. In DNA form, the CDR3 reads TGTGCCAGCAGCTCCTGGGATACGCAGTATTTT.

Worth noting for this clone: Other DNA sequences in this sample translate to the same CDR3. This chain joins TRBV13 and TRBJ2-5, with D possibly matching TRBD2 (6 bases). V was pared by 5 bases and J by 3 bases, with 10 bases between. Germline CDR1 reads PRHDT; CDR2 reads FYEKMQ (reference sequence). The length of the CDR3 is 13 residues. The CDR3 coding sequence is TGTGCCAGCAGCCTTCGCGGGGAAGAGACCCAGTACTTC. Protein: CASSLRGEETQYF. Full variable domain (missing parts from reference TRBV13 and TRBJ2-5): AAGVIQSPRHLIKEKRETATLKCYPIPRHDTVYWYQQGPGQDPQFLISFYEKMQSDKGSIPDRFSAQQFSDYHSELNMSSLELGDSALYFCASSLRGEETQYFGPGTRLLVL.

The chain employs TRBV7-6 and TRBJ1-3; D not resolved. Trimming pared 3 bases from V and 0 bases from J, leaving 9 bases between. The CDR3 totals 15 residues. CDR1 and CDR2 from the germline V gene are SGHVS and FNYEAQ. The CDR3 nucleotides are TGTGCCAGCAGCTTTACAGAAGCCTCTGGAAACACCATATATTTT. Amino acids: CASSFTEASGNTIYF.

This clone was detected a few times. The same CDR3 also results from other DNA sequences found in this sample. The chain joins TRBV4-1 to TRBJ2-7, with D unresolved. CDR1 is MGHRA, CDR2 YSYEKL, per germline. V was shortened by 1 base and J by 3 bases, with 7 bases between the two germline ends. The CDR3 has 13 residues. This CDR3 is CASSQGRNYEQYF. In DNA form, the CDR3 reads TGCGCCAGCAGCCAAGGACGGAACTACGAGCAGTACTTC.

With respect to this clone: The sample carries other DNA sequences with the same CDR3. The chain recombines TRBV6-6 with TRBJ2-3; D uncertain. Germline CDR1 MNHNY, CDR2 SVGAGI (reference sequence). The CDR3 is 11 residues long. V lost 0 bases and J lost 6, with 1 base in between. The CDR3 bases are TGTGCCAGCAGTTACTCGGATACGCAGTATTTT. Residues: CASSYSDTQYF.

This chain connects TRBV4-3 to TRBJ2-1; TRBD2 aligns across 10 bases. After removal of 0 bases from V and 6 bases from J, the junction contained 5 bases not matched to a gene. This CDR3 spans 16 amino acids. Germline assignment: CDR1 LGHNA and CDR2 YSLEER. Here the CDR3 reads CASSQDLAGAVNEQFF. CDR3 nucleotide sequence: TGCGCCAGCAGCCAAGATCTAGCGGGAGCAGTCAATGAGCAGTTCTTC.

As for this clone: Additional DNA sequences in this sample encode the identical CDR3. The rearrangement joins TRBV9 to TRBJ2-3; unclear D gene. Germline V gene sequence: CDR1 SGDLS, CDR2 YYNGEE. The CDR3 is 13 residues long. V dropped 4 bases and J dropped 0 bases, with 6 bases sitting between them. The CDR3: CASSPGSTDTQYF. In DNA, the CDR3 is TGTGCCAGCAGCCCCGGAAGCACAGATACGCAGTATTTT.

The chain is built from TRBV4-1 and TRBJ2-7, with 10 nucleotides matching TRBD2. In germline, CDR1 is MGHRA, CDR2 YSYEKL. Unmatched junction bases numbered 8, after V lost 4 bases and J lost 5 bases. CDR3 size: 15 residues. The DNA of the CDR3 is TGCGCCAGCAGCCTTACCAGCGGGAGGGCCAACGAGCAGTACTTC. Its translation: CASSLTSGRANEQYF.

The chain combines TRBV7-9 with TRBJ2-1; 10 nucleotides align to TRBD2. CDR1 is SEHNR and CDR2 is FQNEAQ in the germline V gene (reference sequence). J was trimmed by 6 bases and V by 7 bases; bases with no gene match: 3. The CDR3 consists of 13 residues. CDR3 bases: TGTGCCAGCAAGGGACTAGCGTTCAATGAGCAGTTCTTC. This codes for CASKGLAFNEQFF.

The rearrangement joins TRBV7-9 to TRBJ2-2, with 8 nucleotides matching TRBD1. The CDR3 length is 15 residues. V was clipped by 5 bases and J by 6 bases; unmatched bases: 8. CDR1 and CDR2 from the germline V gene are SEHNR and FQNEAQ (reference sequence). The CDR3 coding sequence is TGTGCCAGCAGCCCCTCTCAGGGGGCGGCCGGGGAGCTGTTTTTT. Amino acid sequence: CASSPSQGAAGELFF.

In its sample, this clone was seen once. The rearrangement uses TRBV9 and TRBJ1-6; D is possibly TRBD1 (5 bases). The V gene lost 6 bases and the J gene lost 7 bases, with 20 bases spanning the gap. Germline CDR1 is SGDLS and CDR2 is YYNGEE. There are 16 residues in the CDR3. The CDR3 nucleotides are TGTGCCAGCACCCGCGCGTCGGGGCTCACCAATTCACCCCTCCACTTT. The encoded protein is CASTRASGLTNSPLHF.

The CDR3: CASSVGGQGNEQFF. The CDR3 nucleotides read TGTGCCAGCAGCGTAGGGGGACAGGGCAATGAGCAGTTCTTC. The gene calls are TRBV9 and TRBJ2-1; 9 bases map to TRBD1. This CDR3 has 14 residues. V lost 0 bases, J lost 6 bases, and 1 base stayed unmatched. CDR1 and CDR2 (germline): SGDLS, YYNGEE.